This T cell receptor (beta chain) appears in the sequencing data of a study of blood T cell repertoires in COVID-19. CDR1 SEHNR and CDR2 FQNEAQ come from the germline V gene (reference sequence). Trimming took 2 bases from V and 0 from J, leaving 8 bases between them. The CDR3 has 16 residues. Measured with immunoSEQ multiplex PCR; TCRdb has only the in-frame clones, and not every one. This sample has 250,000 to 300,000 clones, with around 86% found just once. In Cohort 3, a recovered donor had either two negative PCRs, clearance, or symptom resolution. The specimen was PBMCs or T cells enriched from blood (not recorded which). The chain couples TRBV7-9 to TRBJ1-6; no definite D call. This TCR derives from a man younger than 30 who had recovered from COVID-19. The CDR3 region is CASSLPGSSYNSPLHF. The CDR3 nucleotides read TGTGCCAGCAGCTTACCCGGTAGCTCCTATAATTCACCCCTCCACTTT.